The T cell receptor (beta chain) under discussion was sequenced for a study of a mutant IDH1 vaccine in newly diagnosed glioma. As for the study in general: Initiation of the vaccine course occurred 4-6 weeks after radiotherapy alone, or alongside temozolomide cycles. Previous care, which was radiotherapy, temozolomide, or both, most often involved both. Week 35 brought visit V12, which was followed by visit V13 at week 47.

CDR3 length: 17 amino acids. Trimming took 5 bases from V and 10 from J; bases not matched to a gene: 19. Germline loops: CDR1 MGHRA, CDR2 YSYEKL. Sequencing was performed with immunoSEQ multiplex PCR; in TCRdb, only in-frame clones are kept and a portion is missing. The sample records tens of thousands of clones, approximately 80% being singletons. Noted time point: week 47, end of study. All doses held 300 ug of mutant IDH1 20-mer peptide, with topical imiquimod. As regards this clone: The target antigen is unknown.

The receptor was derived from a woman aged 35 to 49 with glioma. Some clones in this sample may be carry-over from other donors' samples. Source: PBMCs, taken from a glioma patient whose treatment included an IDH1 peptide vaccine. This rearrangement joins TRBV4-1 to TRBJ2-1; 8 bases align to TRBD2. The CDR3 here is CASSKTGRGGRLVEQFF. CDR3 sequence (DNA): TGCGCCAGCAGCAAGACGGGCCGGGGGGGCCGCCTGGTGGAGCAGTTCTTC.